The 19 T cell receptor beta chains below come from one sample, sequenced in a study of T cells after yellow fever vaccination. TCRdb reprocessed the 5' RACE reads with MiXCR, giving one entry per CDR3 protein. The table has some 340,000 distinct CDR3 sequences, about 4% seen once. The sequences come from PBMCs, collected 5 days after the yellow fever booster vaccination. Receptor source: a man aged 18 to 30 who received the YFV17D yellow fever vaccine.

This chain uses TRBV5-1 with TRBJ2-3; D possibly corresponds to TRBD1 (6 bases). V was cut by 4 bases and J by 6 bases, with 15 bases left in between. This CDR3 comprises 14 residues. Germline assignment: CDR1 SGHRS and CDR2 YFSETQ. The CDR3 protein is CASSRQGPPDTQYF. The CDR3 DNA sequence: TGCGCCAGCAGCAGGCAGGGGCCGCCGGATACGCAGTATTTT.

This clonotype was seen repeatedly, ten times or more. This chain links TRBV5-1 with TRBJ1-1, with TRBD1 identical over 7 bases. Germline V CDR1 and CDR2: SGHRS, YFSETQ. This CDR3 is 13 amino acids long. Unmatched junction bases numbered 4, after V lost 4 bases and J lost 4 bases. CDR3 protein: CASSPGTVTEAFF. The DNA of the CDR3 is TGCGCCAGCAGCCCAGGGACAGTCACTGAAGCTTTCTTT.

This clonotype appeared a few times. DNA for the CDR3: TGCGCCAGCAGCCCGCAGGGAGACAGGGGATTCGGCTACACCTTC. Its translation: CASSPQGDRGFGYTF. The V and J genes are TRBV5-1 and TRBJ1-2; 8 bases align to TRBD1. CDR1 is SGHRS and CDR2 is YFSETQ in the germline V gene. CDR3 length: 15 amino acids. V lost 4 bases and J lost 8; bases outside the gene matches: 13.

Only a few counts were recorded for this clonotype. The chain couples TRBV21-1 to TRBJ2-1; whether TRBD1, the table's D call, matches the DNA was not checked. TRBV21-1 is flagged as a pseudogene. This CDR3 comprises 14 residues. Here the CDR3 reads CASSRPSGHNEQFF. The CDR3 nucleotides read TGTGCCAGCAGCAGACCGTCGGGACACAATGAGCAGTTCTTC.

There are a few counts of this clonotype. CDR3 nucleotide sequence: TGTGCCAGCAGCCCTAGGGTTAAGGGAGTCACAGATACGCAGTATTTT. Residues: CASSPRVKGVTDTQYF. The V gene is TRBV11-2, the J gene TRBJ2-3, with a tentative D call TRBD2 (5 bases). V was trimmed by 5 bases and J by 2 bases, leaving 17 bases between them. There are 16 residues in the CDR3. From germline, CDR1 is SGHAT and CDR2 FQNNGV. The whole variable domain, remainder taken from reference TRBV11-2 and TRBJ2-3, is EAGVAQSPRYKIIEKRQSVAFWCNPISGHATLYWYQQILGQGPKLLIQFQNNGVVDDSQLPKDRFSAERLKGVDSTLKIQPAKLEDSAVYLCASSPRVKGVTDTQYFGPGTRLTVL.

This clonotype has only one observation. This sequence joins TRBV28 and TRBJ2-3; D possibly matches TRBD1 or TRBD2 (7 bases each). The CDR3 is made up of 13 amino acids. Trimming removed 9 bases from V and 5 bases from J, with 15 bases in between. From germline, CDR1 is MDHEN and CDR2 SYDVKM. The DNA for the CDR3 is TGTGCCAGTCACGCAGGGGGGGGAGATACGCAGTATTTT. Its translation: CASHAGGGDTQYF.

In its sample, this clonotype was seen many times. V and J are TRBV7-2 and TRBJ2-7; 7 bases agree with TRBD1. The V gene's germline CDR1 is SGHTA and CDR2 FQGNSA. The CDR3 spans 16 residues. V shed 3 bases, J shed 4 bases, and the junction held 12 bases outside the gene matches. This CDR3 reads CASSFGIGDRTYEQYF. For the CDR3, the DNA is TGTGCCAGCAGCTTTGGGATCGGGGACAGAACATACGAGCAGTACTTC.

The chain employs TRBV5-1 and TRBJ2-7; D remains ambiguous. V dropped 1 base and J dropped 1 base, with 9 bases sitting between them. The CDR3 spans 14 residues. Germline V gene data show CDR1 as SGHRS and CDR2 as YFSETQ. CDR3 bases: TGCGCCAGCAGCTTGACACCTCCTTCCTACGAGCAGTACTTC. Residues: CASSLTPPSYEQYF.

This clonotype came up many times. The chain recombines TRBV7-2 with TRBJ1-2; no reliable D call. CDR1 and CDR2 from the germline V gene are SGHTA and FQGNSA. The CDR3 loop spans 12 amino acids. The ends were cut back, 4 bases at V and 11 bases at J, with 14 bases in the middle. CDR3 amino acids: CASSSDRRRYTF. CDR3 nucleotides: TGTGCCAGCAGCTCGGACCGTCGGCGGTACACCTTC.

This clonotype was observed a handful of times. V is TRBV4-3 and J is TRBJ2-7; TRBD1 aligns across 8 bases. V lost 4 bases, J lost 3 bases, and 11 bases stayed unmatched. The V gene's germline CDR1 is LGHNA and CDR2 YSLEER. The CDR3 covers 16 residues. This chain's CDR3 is CASSPEPSGTGYEQYF. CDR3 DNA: TGCGCCAGCAGCCCGGAGCCCTCGGGGACAGGCTACGAGCAGTACTTC.

DNA for the CDR3: TGTGCCAGCAGCTGGGGGACAGGAGACTACGAGCAGTACTTC. It is translated as CASSWGTGDYEQYF. The J gene is TRBJ2-7, the V gene TRBV11-2; TRBD1 aligns across 8 bases. J gave up 3 bases and V 4 bases, and 5 bases lay outside the gene matches. In germline, CDR1 is SGHAT, CDR2 FQNNGV. The CDR3 is 14 residues long.

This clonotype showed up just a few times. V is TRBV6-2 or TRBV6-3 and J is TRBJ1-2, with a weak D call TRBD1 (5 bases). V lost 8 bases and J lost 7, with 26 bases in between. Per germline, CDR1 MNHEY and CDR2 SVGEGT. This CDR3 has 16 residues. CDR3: CASRLWDVTQYGGYTF. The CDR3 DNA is TGTGCCAGCCGCCTCTGGGACGTTACCCAGTACGGTGGCTACACCTTC.

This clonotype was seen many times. The CDR3 bases are TGTGCCAGCAGCTCGGGGCCTGGGCTCACAGATACGCAGTATTTT. Encoded protein: CASSSGPGLTDTQYF. The V gene is TRBV7-2, the J gene TRBJ2-3; D tentatively fits TRBD1 or TRBD2 (5 bases each). CDR1 is SGHTA and CDR2 is FQGNSA in the germline V gene. CDR3 length: 15 amino acids. Trimming left V 4 bases short and J 2 bases short, with 13 bases between.

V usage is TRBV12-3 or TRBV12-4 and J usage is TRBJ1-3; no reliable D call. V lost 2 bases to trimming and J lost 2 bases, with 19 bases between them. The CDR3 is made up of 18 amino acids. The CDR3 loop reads CASSLSRALNRPGNTIYF. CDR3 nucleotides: TGTGCCAGCAGTTTATCAAGGGCCTTGAACCGACCTGGAAACACCATATATTTT.

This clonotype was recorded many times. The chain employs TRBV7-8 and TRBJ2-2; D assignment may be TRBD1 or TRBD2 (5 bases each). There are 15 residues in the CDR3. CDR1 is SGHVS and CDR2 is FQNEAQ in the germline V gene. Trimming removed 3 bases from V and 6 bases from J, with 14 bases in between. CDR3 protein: CASSFQGVSAGELFF. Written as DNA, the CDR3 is TGTGCCAGCAGCTTTCAGGGAGTGTCGGCCGGGGAGCTGTTTTTT.

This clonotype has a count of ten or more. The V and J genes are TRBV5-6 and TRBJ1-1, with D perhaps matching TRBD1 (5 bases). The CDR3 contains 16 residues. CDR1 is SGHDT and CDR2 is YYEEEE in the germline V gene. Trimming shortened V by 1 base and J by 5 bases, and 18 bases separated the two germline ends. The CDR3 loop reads CASSLPGLAGRTEAFF. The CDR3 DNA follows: TGTGCCAGCAGCTTGCCGGGACTTGCTGGGAGGACTGAAGCTTTCTTT.

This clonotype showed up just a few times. The CDR3 is CASSTPPLANYGYTF. CDR3 in DNA: TGTGCCAGCAGTACACCCCCTCTGGCGAACTATGGCTACACCTTC. The rearrangement joins TRBV12-3 or TRBV12-4 to TRBJ1-2; no definite D call. The CDR3 has 15 residues. The V and J ends lost 5 bases and 2 bases respectively, with 15 bases between them.

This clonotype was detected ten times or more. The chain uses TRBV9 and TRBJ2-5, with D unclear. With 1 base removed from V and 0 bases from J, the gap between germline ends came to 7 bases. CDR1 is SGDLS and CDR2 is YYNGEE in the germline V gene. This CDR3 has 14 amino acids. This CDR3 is CASSVRAYQETQYF. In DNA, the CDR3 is TGTGCCAGCAGCGTAAGAGCGTACCAAGAGACCCAGTACTTC.

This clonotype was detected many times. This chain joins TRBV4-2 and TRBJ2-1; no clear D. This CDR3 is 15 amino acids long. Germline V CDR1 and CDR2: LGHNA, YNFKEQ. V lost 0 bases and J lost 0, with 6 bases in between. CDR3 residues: CASSQDDGSYNEQFF. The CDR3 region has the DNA TGTGCCAGCAGCCAAGATGACGGCTCCTACAATGAGCAGTTCTTC.